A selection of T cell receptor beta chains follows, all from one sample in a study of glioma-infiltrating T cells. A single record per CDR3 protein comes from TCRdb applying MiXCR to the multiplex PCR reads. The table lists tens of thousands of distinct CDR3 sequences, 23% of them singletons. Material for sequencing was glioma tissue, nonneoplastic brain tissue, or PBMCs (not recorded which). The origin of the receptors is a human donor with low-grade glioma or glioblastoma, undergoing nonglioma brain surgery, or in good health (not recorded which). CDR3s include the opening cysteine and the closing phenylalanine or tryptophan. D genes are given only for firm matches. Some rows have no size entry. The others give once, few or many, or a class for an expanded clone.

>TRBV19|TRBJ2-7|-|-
TGTGCCAGCCGACAGGTCCGAGGGTTC
CASRQVRGF
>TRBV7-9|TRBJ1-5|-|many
TGTGCCAGCAGCGAACAGGGTAATAGCAATCAGCCCCAGCATTTT
CASSEQGNSNQPQHF
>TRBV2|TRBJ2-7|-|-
TGTGCCAGCAGTGTAGAAGGGAGCTCCTACGAGCAGTACTTC
CASSVEGSSYEQYF
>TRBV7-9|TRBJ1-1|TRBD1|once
TGTGCCAGCAGCGTGACAGGGAACACGGAAGATTTATTT
CASSVTGNTEDLF
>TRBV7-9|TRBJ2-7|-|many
TGTGCCAGCAGCACACAGGGCAACGAGCAGTACTTC
CASSTQGNEQYF
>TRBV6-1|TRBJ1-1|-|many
TGTGCCAGCAGTTATGAGGTTTTGACTGAAGCTTTCTTT
CASSYEVLTEAFF
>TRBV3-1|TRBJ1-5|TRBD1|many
TGTGCCAGCAGCCAGAGGGACAGGGGAGACCAGCCCCAGCATTTT
CASSQRDRGDQPQHF
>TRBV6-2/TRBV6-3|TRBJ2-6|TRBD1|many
TGTGCCAGCACCAGGACAGGGAGCAACGTCCTGACTTTC
CASTRTGSNVLTF
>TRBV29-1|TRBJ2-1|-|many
TGCAGCGTTGCAATCCACAATGAGCAGTTCTTC
CSVAIHNEQFF
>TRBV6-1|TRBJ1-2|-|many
TGTGCCAGCAGTTATTCCTTGGGGACCCGGGCCTATGGCTACACCTTC
CASSYSLGTRAYGYTF
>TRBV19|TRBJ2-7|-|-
TGTGCCAGTAGTATGGGTCAGCCAGGGATCTACGAGCAGTACTTC
CASSMGQPGIYEQYF
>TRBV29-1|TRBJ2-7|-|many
TGCAGCCCAGGGAGCTACGAGCAGTACTTC
CSPGSYEQYF
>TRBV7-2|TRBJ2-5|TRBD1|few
TGTGCCAGCAGCTTCGACAGGGAAGAGACCCAGTACTTC
CASSFDREETQYF
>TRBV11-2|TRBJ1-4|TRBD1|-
TGTGCCAGCAGCAGAACCATTAGCCAGGGGGCGGTTAATGAAAAACTGTTTTTT
CASSRTISQGAVNEKLFF
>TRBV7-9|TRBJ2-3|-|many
TGTGCCAGCGGGGGACGCACAGATACGCAGTATTTT
CASGGRTDTQYF
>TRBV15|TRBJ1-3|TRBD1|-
TGTGCCACCAGAGATCGGGGACAGGAGTTGCGAAACACCATATATTTT
CATRDRGQELRNTIYF